This section outlines one TCR beta chain sequence together with its context. The target antigen is unknown. This specimen belongs to a study of cytomegalovirus exposure and HLA in healthy donors. Study context: HLA-typed donors were the source of approximately 80 million unique TCRs held in an early data release. Whole-study results and caveats: CMV serostatus was the sole immune exposure data available. Cytomegalovirus-associated status was assigned to about 160 TCR beta chains.

PCR primers comprised 60 Vbeta and 13 Jbeta primers. The assay was immunoSEQ multiplex PCR, and TCRdb's table has in-frame clones only and misses some. The data contain tens of thousands of clones, roughly 80% of them singletons. Trimming took 3 bases from V and 1 from J; bases not matched to a gene: 4. This CDR3 contains 16 residues. Germline lookup yields CDR1 MDHEN and CDR2 SYDVKM. The sequence derives from a woman aged 40 to 50 in good health and CMV-seropositive. Sequencing was carried out using PBMCs. The rearrangement uses TRBV28 and TRBJ2-7, with 12 positions matching TRBD2. The CDR3 nucleotides read TGTGCCAGCAGTTTGACTAGCGGGAGCTTTTCCTACGAGCAGTACTTC. It yields the protein CASSLTSGSFSYEQYF.